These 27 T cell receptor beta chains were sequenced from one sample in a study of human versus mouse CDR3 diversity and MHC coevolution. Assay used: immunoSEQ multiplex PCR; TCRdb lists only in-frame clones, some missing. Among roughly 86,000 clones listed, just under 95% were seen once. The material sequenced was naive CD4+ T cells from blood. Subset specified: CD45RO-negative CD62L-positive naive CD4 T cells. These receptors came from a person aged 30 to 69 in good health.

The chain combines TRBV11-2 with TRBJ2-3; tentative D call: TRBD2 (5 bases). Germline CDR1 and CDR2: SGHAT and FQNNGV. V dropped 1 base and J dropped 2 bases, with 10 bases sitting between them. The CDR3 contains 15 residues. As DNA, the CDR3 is TGTGCCAGCAGCTTAGGAGCGGTGGTCACAGATACGCAGTATTTT. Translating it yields CASSLGAVVTDTQYF.

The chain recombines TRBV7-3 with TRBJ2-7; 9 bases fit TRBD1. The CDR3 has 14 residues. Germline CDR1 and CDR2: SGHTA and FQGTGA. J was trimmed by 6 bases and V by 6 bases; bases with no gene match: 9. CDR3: CASSDGTGKGEQYF. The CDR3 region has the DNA TGTGCCAGCAGTGACGGGACAGGGAAAGGCGAGCAGTACTTC.

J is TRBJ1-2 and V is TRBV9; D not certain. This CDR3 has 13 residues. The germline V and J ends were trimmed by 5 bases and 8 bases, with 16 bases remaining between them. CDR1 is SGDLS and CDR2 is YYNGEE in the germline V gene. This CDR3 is CASRSGKGGGYTF. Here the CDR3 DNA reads TGTGCCAGCAGGTCGGGGAAGGGAGGAGGCTACACCTTC.

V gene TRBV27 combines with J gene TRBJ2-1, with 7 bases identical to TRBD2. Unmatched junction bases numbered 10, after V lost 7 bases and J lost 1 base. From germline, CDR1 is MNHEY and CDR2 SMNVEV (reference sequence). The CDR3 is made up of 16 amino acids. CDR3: CASTTLAISSYNEQFF. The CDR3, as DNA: TGTGCCAGCACAACACTAGCGATAAGTTCCTACAATGAGCAGTTCTTC.

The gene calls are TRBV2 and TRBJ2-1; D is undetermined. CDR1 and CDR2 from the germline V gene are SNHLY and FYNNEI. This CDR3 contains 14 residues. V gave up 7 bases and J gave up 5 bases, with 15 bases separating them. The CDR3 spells CASKPLGANNEQFF. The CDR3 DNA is TGTGCCAGCAAGCCCCTGGGCGCCAACAATGAGCAGTTCTTC.

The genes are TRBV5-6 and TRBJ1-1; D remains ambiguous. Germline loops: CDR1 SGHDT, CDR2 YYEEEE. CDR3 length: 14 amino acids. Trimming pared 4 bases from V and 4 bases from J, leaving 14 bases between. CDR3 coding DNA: TGTGCCAGCAGCCAGAAAGTACGTGTCACTGAAGCTTTCTTT. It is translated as CASSQKVRVTEAFF.

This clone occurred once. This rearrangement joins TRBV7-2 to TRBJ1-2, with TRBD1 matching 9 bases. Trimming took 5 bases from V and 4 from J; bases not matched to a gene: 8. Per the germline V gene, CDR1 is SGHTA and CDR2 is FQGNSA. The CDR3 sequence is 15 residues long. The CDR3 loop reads CASSLRQGGIYGYTF. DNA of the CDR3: TGTGCCAGCAGCCTAAGACAGGGGGGAATCTATGGCTACACCTTC.

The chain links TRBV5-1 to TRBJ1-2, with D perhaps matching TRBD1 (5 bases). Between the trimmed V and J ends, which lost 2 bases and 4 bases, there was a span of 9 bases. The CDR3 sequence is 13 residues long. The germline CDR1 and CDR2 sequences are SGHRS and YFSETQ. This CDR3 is CASSFDSFYGYTF. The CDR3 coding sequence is TGCGCCAGCAGCTTCGACAGTTTCTATGGCTACACCTTC.

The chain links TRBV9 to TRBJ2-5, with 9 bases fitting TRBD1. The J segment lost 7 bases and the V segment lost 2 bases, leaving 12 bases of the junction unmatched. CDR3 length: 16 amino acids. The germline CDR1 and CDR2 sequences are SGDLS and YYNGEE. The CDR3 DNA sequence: TGTGCCAGCAGCGTTAGTCCGGGACAGGGTCACGGGACCCAGTACTTC. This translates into CASSVSPGQGHGTQYF. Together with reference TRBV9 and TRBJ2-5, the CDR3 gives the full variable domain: DSGVTQTPKHLITATGQRVTLRCSPRSGDLSVYWYQQSLDQGLQFLIQYYNGEERAKGNILERFSAQQFPDLHSELNLSSLELGDSALYFCASSVSPGQGHGTQYFGPGTRLLVL.

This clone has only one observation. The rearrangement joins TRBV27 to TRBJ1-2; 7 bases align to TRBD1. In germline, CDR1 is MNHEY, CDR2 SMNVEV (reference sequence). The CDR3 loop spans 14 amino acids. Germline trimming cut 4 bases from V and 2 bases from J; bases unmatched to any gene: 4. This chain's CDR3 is CASSSRTGNYGYTF. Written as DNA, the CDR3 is TGTGCCAGCAGTTCCAGGACAGGCAACTATGGCTACACCTTC.

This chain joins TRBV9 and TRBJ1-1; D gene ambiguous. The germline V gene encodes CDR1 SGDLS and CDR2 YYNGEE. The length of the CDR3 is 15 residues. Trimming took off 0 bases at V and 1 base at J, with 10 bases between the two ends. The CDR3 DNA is TGTGCCAGCAGCGTAGCTACGAGTGGGAACACTGAAGCTTTCTTT. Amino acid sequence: CASSVATSGNTEAFF.

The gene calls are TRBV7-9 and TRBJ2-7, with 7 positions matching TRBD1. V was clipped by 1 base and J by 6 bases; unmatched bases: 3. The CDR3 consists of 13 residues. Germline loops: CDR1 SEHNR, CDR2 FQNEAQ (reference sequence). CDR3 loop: CASSLEQGREQYF. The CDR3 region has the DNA TGTGCCAGCAGCTTAGAACAGGGGCGCGAGCAGTACTTC.

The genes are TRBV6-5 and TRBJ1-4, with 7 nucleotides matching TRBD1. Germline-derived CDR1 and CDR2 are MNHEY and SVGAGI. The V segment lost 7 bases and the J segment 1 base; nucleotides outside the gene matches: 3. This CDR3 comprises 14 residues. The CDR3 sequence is CASTPGGTNEKLFF. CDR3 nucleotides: TGTGCCAGCACGCCAGGGGGAACTAATGAAAAACTGTTTTTT.

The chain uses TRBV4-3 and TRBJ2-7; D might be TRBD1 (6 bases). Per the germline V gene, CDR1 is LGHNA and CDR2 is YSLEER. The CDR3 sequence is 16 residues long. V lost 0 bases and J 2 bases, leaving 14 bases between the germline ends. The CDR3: CASSQDETGPPYEQYF. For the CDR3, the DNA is TGCGCCAGCAGCCAAGATGAGACAGGTCCCCCCTACGAGCAGTACTTC.

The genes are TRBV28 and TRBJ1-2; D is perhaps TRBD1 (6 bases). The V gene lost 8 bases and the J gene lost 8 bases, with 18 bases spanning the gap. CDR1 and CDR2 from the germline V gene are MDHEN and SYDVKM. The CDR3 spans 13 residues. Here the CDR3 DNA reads TGTGCCAGCGGGGACACCTTGTCGGAAGGCTACACCTTC. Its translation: CASGDTLSEGYTF.

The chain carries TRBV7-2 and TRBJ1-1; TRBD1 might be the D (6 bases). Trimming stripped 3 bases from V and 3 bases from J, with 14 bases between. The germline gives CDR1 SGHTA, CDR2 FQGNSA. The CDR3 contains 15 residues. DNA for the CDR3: TGTGCCAGCAGCTTGATGGGACACATTGACACTGAAGCTTTCTTT. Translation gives CASSLMGHIDTEAFF. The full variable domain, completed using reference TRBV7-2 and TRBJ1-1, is GAGVSQSPSNKVTEKGKDVELRCDPISGHTALYWYRQSLGQGLEFLIYFQGNSAPDKSGLPSDRFSAERTGGSVSTLTIQRTQQEDSAVYLCASSLMGHIDTEAFFGQGTRLTVV.

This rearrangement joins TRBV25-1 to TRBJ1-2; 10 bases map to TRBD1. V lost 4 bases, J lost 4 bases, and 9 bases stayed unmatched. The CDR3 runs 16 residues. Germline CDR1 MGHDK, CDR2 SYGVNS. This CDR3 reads CASSGDRGTNPYGYTF. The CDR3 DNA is TGTGCCAGCAGTGGGGACAGGGGCACCAATCCCTATGGCTACACCTTC.

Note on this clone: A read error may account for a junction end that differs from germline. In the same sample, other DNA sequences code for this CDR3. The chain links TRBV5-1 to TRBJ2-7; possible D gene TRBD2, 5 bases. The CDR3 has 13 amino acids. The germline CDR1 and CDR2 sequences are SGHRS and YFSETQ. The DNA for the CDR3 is TGCGCCAGCAGCTTGTCACTAGGGAACGAACAGTACTTC. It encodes CASSLSLGNEQYF.

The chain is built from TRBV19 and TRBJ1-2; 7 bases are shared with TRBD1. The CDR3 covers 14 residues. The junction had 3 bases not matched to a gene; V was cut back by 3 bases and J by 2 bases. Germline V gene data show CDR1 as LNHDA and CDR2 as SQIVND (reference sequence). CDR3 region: CASSIGQANYGYTF. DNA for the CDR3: TGTGCCAGTAGTATCGGACAGGCCAACTATGGCTACACCTTC.

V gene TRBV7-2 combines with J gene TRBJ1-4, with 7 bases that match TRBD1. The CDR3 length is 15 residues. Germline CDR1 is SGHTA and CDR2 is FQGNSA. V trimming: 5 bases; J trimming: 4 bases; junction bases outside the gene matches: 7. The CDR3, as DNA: TGTGCCAGCAGCCTTTCACGGGACAGTAATGAAAAACTGTTTTTT. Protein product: CASSLSRDSNEKLFF.

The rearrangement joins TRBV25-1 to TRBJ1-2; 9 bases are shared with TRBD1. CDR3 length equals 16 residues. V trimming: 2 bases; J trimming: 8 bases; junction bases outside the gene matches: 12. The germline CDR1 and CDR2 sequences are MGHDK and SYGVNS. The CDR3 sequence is CASSEGRTGAFGGYTF. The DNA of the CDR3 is TGTGCCAGCAGTGAAGGGCGGACAGGGGCTTTTGGCGGCTACACCTTC.

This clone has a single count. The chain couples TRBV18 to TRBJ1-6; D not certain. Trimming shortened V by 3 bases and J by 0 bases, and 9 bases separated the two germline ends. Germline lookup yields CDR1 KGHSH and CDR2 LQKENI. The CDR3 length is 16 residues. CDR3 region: CASSPVVLSYNSPLHF. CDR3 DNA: TGTGCCAGCTCACCTGTCGTACTCTCCTATAATTCACCCCTCCACTTT.

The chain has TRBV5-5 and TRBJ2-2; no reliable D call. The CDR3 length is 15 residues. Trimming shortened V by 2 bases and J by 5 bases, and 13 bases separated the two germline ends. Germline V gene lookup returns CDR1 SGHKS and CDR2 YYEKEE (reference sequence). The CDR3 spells CASSLALSETGELFF. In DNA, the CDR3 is TGTGCCAGCAGCTTAGCCCTATCCGAAACCGGGGAGCTGTTTTTT.

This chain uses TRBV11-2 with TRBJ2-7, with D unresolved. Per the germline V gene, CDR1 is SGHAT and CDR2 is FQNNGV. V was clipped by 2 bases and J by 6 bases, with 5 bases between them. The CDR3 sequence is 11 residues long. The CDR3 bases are TGTGCCAGCAGCTTAAGCCGCGAGCAGTACTTC. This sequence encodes CASSLSREQYF.

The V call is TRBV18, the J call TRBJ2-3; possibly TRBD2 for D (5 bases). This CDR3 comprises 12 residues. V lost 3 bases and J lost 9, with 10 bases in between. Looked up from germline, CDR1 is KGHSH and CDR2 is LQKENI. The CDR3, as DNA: TGTGCCAGCTCACCGGACTGGGAGACGCAGTATTTT. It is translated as CASSPDWETQYF.

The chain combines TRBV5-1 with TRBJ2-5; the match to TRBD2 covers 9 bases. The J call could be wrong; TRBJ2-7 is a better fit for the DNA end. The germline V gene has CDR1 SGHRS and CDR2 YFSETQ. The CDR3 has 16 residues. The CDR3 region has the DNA TGCGCCAGCAGCTTGGACTTGGGCGGGAGGGGAGGCGAGCAGTACTTC. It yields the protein CASSLDLGGRGGEQYF.

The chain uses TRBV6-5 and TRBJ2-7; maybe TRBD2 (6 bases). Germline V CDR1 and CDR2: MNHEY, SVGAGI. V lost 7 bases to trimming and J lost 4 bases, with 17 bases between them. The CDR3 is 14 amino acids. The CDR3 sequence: CASTTPGDAYEQYF. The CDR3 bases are TGTGCCAGCACCACCCCGGGGGATGCGTACGAGCAGTACTTC.